These T cell receptor beta chains were read from a single sample in a study of T cells in Graves' hyperthyroidism and ophthalmopathy. MiXCR, applied by TCRdb to the multiplex PCR reads, yields one record per CDR3 protein. This table holds 800,000 or so distinct CDR3 sequences, 38% found once. The sequenced sample consisted of blood. These receptors originate from a man in his late teens or twenties with Graves' hyperthyroidism. Both conserved end residues are part of each CDR3. The D gene is left open where the match is weak. Size tells how often a clone was seen (once, few, many) or the class of an expanded clone, and some rows leave it out.

NA	TRBJ2-7	NA	TRBV6-5	TGTGCCAGCAGTTCCGCCGCAGGGGAACAACGCGAGCAGTACTTC	CASSSAAGEQREQYF
NA	TRBJ1-6	NA	TRBV10-3	TGTGCCATCAGTGAGTGGCAGGGTGGAGGCAATTCACCCCTCCACTTT	CAISEWQGGGNSPLHF
few	TRBJ1-1	TRBD1	TRBV2	TGTGCCAGCAGCTTACTGGACAGGGATAACACTGAAGCTTTCTTT	CASSLLDRDNTEAFF
many	TRBJ1-6	NA	TRBV13	TGTGCCAGCAGCTCCCCCCGTCCCCTCCACTTT	CASSSPRPLHF
NA	TRBJ1-1	NA	TRBV12-3/TRBV12-4	TGTGCCAGCAACGGAGAGGTGCACACTGAAGCTTTCTTT	CASNGEVHTEAFF
NA	TRBJ1-6	NA	TRBV27	TGTGCCAGCAGGCGACTTAATAATTCACCCCTCCACTTT	CASRRLNNSPLHF
few	TRBJ2-7	TRBD2	TRBV20-1	TGCAGTGCTAGACCCGTGCGGGGGGATTCCTACGAGCAGTACTTC	CSARPVRGDSYEQYF
once	TRBJ1-2	NA	TRBV19	TGTGCCAGTTACTTTGGGCGGAACTATGGCTACACCTTC	CASYFGRNYGYTF
NA	TRBJ1-1	NA	TRBV19	TGTGCCAGTAGTATACTGGGGGGGCCCACTGAAGCTTTCTTT	CASSILGGPTEAFF
many	TRBJ1-1	NA	TRBV29-1	TGCAGCTCTGGGGAATGGGGGCATAGGTCTGAAGCTTTCTTT	CSSGEWGHRSEAFF
few	TRBJ2-7	NA	TRBV4-1	TGCGCCAGCAGCCAAGTTAGGGGAGAGAGCGAGCAGTACTTC	CASSQVRGESEQYF
NA	TRBJ1-5	NA	TRBV24-1	TGTGCCACCAGTCATTCGGCAGGAAATCAGCCCCAGCATTTT	CATSHSAGNQPQHF
few	TRBJ1-5	TRBD1	TRBV7-2	TGTGCCAGCAGCCGAGATCCAGGGGGCTCTCAGCCCCAGCATTTT	CASSRDPGGSQPQHF
many	TRBJ1-5	NA	TRBV5-1	TGCGCCAGCAGCTCGGAAGTCAATCAGCCCCAGCATTTT	CASSSEVNQPQHF
NA	TRBJ2-2	NA	TRBV5-1	TGCGCCAGCAGCTTGGATGCGGGATGGGCCGGGGAGCTGTTTTTT	CASSLDAGWAGELFF
NA	TRBJ2-7	NA	TRBV9	TGTGCCAGCAGCGTAAAAGGCGGTTCCTACGAGCAGTACTTC	CASSVKGGSYEQYF
NA	TRBJ1-1	NA	TRBV9	TGTGCCAGCAGCGTAGGCCTTTCAGGACAGACTGAAGCTTTCTTT	CASSVGLSGQTEAFF
NA	TRBJ2-3	TRBD1	TRBV29-1	TGCAGCGTGGGGACAGCAGATACGCAGTATTTT	CSVGTADTQYF
many	TRBJ1-5	NA	TRBV7-8	TGTGCCAGCAGCCGAGGACGGGTTAGCAATCAGCCCCAGCATTTT	CASSRGRVSNQPQHF
NA	TRBJ2-5	NA	TRBV6-1	TGTGCCAGCAACTCCATCCAAGAGACCCAGTACTTC	CASNSIQETQYF
few	TRBJ2-7	TRBD2	TRBV4-1	TGCGCCAGCAGCCCGGCAGCGGGAGGTATGTACGAGCAGTACTTC	CASSPAAGGMYEQYF
many	TRBJ2-5	TRBD1	TRBV2	TGTGCCAGCAAGACGGACAGGGGGGAGACCCAGTACTTC	CASKTDRGETQYF
few	TRBJ2-7	NA	TRBV7-9	TGTGCCAGCTCTACCGGGACAAGGTCCTACGAGCAGTACTTC	CASSTGTRSYEQYF
many	TRBJ1-1	NA	TRBV5-1	TGCGCCAGCAGCCCGTTGGATTTTGCTGAAGCTTTCTTT	CASSPLDFAEAFF
NA	TRBJ2-2	NA	TRBV19	TGTGCCTCCACCCCCGGGTACAGGGGGGGAACCGGGGAGCTGTTTTTT	CASTPGYRGGTGELFF
NA	TRBJ1-1	TRBD1	TRBV20-1	TGCAGTGCTAGAGAGGGAACAGGGGGAGGCACTGAAGCTTTCTTT	CSAREGTGGGTEAFF
NA	TRBJ2-5	TRBD2	TRBV7-9	TGTGCCAGCAGTCCCGGGACTACTCGAGAGACCCAGTACTTC	CASSPGTTRETQYF
NA	TRBJ1-1	NA	TRBV11-1	TGTGCCAGCAGCCCCTGGGGGACATACGAAGCTTTCTTT	CASSPWGTYEAFF
many	TRBJ1-1	NA	TRBV9	TGTGCCAGCAGCGTTACAATGAACACTGAAGCTTTCTTT	CASSVTMNTEAFF
few	TRBJ2-2	NA	TRBV7-9	TGCGCCAGCAGCCACGATGCCACAGGGAGGGACACCGGGGAGCTGTTTTTT	CASSHDATGRDTGELFF
NA	TRBJ2-7	NA	TRBV11-1	TGTGCCAGCCGAAGTGGTTCCTCCCTCGAGCAGTACTTC	CASRSGSSLEQYF
NA	TRBJ1-2	NA	TRBV29-1	TGCAGCGTTGAGCGGGGGGCAGACTATGGCTACACCTTC	CSVERGADYGYTF
NA	TRBJ2-7	TRBD2	TRBV10-3	TGTGCCATCACTCGGACTAGCGGGAGGGCCAACTCCTACGAGCAGTACTTC	CAITRTSGRANSYEQYF
many	TRBJ1-4	NA	TRBV2	TGTGCCACAAGTGGAGGAGGTGGGAATGAAAAACTGTTTTTT	CATSGGGGNEKLFF
NA	TRBJ2-7	NA	TRBV7-9	TGTGCCAGCAGCTCCCCCCTCGAGCAGTACTTC	CASSSPLEQYF
NA	TRBJ2-7	NA	TRBV4-1	TGCGCCAGCAGCCCCCAGAACAGGGACGAGCAGTACTTC	CASSPQNRDEQYF
NA	TRBJ2-2	NA	TRBV5-1	TGCGCCAGCAGCTTGCAGCAGGGGAGGACCGGGGAGCTGTTTTTT	CASSLQQGRTGELFF
few	TRBJ2-7	NA	TRBV6-1	TGTGCCAGTGTAGGACTGTCCGAGCAGTACTTC	CASVGLSEQYF
few	TRBJ1-4	NA	TRBV7-2	TGTGCCAGCAGCTTATCTGGCAGCCCTAATGAAAAACTGTTTTTT	CASSLSGSPNEKLFF
NA	TRBJ1-6	NA	TRBV15	TGTGCCACCAGCAGAGATAGGCAACCCCTCCACTTT	CATSRDRQPLHF
many	TRBJ1-1	NA	TRBV20-1	TGCAGTGCTAGAGTACGGGGTTGGGACACTGAAGCTTTCTTT	CSARVRGWDTEAFF
few	TRBJ2-7	NA	TRBV12-3/TRBV12-4	TGTGCCAGCAGTTTGAAACAGAGGAACGAGCAGTACTTC	CASSLKQRNEQYF
many	TRBJ1-6	NA	TRBV7-8	TGTGCCAGCAGCTTAAGGGACAACTACTCACCCCTCCACTTT	CASSLRDNYSPLHF
many	TRBJ1-6	NA	TRBV2	TGTGCCAGCAGTGAAAGGACAGATTATAATTCACCCCTCCACTTT	CASSERTDYNSPLHF
NA	TRBJ1-5	TRBD1	TRBV10-3	TGTGCCACCGGGACAGGGGGCACCTATCAGCCCCAGCATTTT	CATGTGGTYQPQHF
many	TRBJ1-1	TRBD1	TRBV9	TGTGCCAGCAGCCCTCGGACAGGGGCGTGGACTGAAGCTTTCTTT	CASSPRTGAWTEAFF
many	TRBJ1-5	TRBD1	TRBV29-1	TGCAGCACGGGGACAGACCTTGATCAGCCCCAGCATTTT	CSTGTDLDQPQHF
NA	TRBJ1-4	TRBD1	TRBV7-9	TGTGCCAACAGCTCGGGACAGGGCATTGAAAAACTGTTTTTT	CANSSGQGIEKLFF
many	TRBJ1-2	NA	TRBV7-2	TGTGCCAGCAGAACCGCGGACGGTCCTCACTATGGCTACACCTTC	CASRTADGPHYGYTF
NA	TRBJ2-7	NA	TRBV25-1	TGTGCCAGCAGTGAATTAGGGGGTCAGGGCGGGAGCGGCGAGCAGTACTTC	CASSELGGQGGSGEQYF
NA	TRBJ1-4	NA	TRBV15	TGTGCCACCAGCAGGACTGGGTGGGAAAAACTGTTTTTT	CATSRTGWEKLFF
few	TRBJ2-2	TRBD2	TRBV2	TGTGCCAGCAGCCAAGAACTAGCGGTGGGCACCGGGGAGCTGTTTTTT	CASSQELAVGTGELFF
many	TRBJ1-1	NA	TRBV10-3	TGTGCCATCAGTGGGGAGACTGAAGCTTTCTTT	CAISGETEAFF
many	TRBJ2-5	TRBD2	TRBV25-1	TGTGCCAGCAGTGACCCTGGAGCGGGGGTCCAAGAGACCCAGTACTTC	CASSDPGAGVQETQYF